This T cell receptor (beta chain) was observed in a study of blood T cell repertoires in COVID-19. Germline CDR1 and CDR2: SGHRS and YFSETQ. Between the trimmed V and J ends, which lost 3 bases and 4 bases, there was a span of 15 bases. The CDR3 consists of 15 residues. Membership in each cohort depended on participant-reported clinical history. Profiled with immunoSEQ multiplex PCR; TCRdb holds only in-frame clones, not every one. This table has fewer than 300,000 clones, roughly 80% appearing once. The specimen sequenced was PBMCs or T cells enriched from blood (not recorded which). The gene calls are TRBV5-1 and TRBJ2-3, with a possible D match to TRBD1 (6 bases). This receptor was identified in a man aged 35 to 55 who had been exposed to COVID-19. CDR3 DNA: TGCGCCAGCAGCTCCTGGGGGCGCGGGCCAGATACGCAGTATTTT. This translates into CASSSWGRGPDTQYF. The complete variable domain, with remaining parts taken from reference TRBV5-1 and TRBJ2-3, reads KAGVTQTPRYLIKTRGQQVTLSCSPISGHRSVSWYQQTPGQGLQFLFEYFSETQRNKGNFPGRFSGRQFSNSRSEMNVSTLELGDSALYLCASSSWGRGPDTQYFGPGTRLTVL.